This T cell receptor beta chain was sequenced in a study of cytomegalovirus exposure and HLA in healthy donors. Findings and limits, study-wide: In a later analysis, TCR beta V- and J-gene trimming was associated with a missense DCLRE1C variant.

A remark on this clone: Its target is unknown.

V was pared by 3 bases and J by 5 bases, with 4 bases of the junction left unmatched. This CDR3 is built from 14 residues. Germline V gene sequence: CDR1 ENHRY, CDR2 SYGVKD. Every donor was a healthy person donating bone marrow. Donors were nominally healthy when sampled, though unrecorded immune exposures were likely. The PCR ran on 60 Vbeta and 13 Jbeta primers. The assay was immunoSEQ multiplex PCR, and TCRdb's table has in-frame clones only and misses some. Found here are almost 200,000 clones, 70% to 80% of them singletons; the top ten hold nearly 0.4%. The source material was PBMCs. The clonotype was recovered from a male donor in good health and CMV-seropositive. This chain joins TRBV10-3 and TRBJ1-1; 9 nucleotides line up with TRBD1. The CDR3 region has the DNA TGTGCCATCAGTGATACAGGGGGCGGGACTGAAGCTTTCTTT. Translation: CAISDTGGGTEAFF.